The source of this TCR beta chain is a study of T cell repertoires in cytomegalovirus infection. Study overall: Indications came from public TCR beta signatures; they pointed to CMV infection and to a matching HLA type.

Study results and caveats: There were carriers of CMV plus the relevant HLA, and cumulative public TCR beta family frequency identified them. HLA-C-restricted CMV-specific TCR beta clonotypes were dominant in the ex vivo response.

On this clonotype: Its antigen is not known.

TCRdb reprocessed the reads with MiXCR, giving one entry per CDR3 protein. The sample carries 200,000 or so distinct CDR3 sequences, approximately 20% recorded once. Germline-derived CDR1 and CDR2 are MNHEY and SMNVEV (reference sequence). The CDR3 is 18 amino acids. J gave up 7 bases and V 6 bases, and 22 bases lay outside the gene matches. This TCR was sampled from a human donor in good health (CMV status not recorded). Some clones in this sample may be carry-over from other donors' samples. The material sequenced was PBMCs. This rearrangement joins TRBV27 to TRBJ1-1, with 8 bases identical to TRBD1. In DNA form, the CDR3 reads TGTGCCAGCAGCCGAGGAGGAGGCCTAGGACAGGGAATTTTTGAAGCTTTCTTT. As protein: CASSRGGGLGQGIFEAFF.